The present T cell receptor beta chain was sequenced within a study of T cell responses to AZD1222 COVID-19 vaccine. Sequencing was performed with immunoSEQ multiplex PCR; in TCRdb, only in-frame clones are kept and a portion is missing. The sample includes more than 110,000 clones, over 85% of them seen just once. Deletions cut 4 bases from V and 3 bases from J, with 6 bases between. Per germline, CDR1 MGHDK and CDR2 SYGVNS. CDR3 length equals 12 residues. This sequence originates from an adult in good health. The chain joins TRBV25-1 to TRBJ2-5; the D is unclear. The sample in question was peripheral blood, obtained on day 0 of AZD1222 vaccination. CDR3 sequence (DNA): TGTGCCAGCAGTGGGTTAAAAGAGACCCAGTACTTC. Amino acids: CASSGLKETQYF.